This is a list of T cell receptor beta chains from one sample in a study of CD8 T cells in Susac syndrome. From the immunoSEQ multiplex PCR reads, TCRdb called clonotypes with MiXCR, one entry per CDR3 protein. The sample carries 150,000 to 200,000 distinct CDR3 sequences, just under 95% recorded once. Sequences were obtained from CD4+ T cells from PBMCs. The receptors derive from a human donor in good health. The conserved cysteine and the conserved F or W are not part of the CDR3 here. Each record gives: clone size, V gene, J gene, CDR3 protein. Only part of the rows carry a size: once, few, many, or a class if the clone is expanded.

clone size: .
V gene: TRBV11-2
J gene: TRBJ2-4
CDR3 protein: ASSFYANIQY

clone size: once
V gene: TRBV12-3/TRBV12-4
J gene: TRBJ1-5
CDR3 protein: ASSKTGGNQPQH

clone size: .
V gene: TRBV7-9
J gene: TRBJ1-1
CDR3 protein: ASSWGPDSSEAF

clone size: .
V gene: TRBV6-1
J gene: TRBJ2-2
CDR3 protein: ASSERQGDLVGELF

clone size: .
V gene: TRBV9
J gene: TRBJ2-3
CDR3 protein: ASSVGGSLSLTQY

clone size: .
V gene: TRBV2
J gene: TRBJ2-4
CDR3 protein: ASRERLGDIQY

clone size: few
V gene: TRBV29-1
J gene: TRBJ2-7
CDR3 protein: SVEDFGTEQY

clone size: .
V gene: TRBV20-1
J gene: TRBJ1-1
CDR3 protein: SAQPGHPGAEAF

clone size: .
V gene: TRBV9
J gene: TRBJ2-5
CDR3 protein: ASSVAWTAQETQY

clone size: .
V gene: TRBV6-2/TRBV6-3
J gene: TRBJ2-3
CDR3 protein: ASSKTTNTQY

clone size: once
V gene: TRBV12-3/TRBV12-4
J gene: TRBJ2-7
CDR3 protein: ASSLAAGTGGFYEQY

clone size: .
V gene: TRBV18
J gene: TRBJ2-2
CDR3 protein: ASSPPERGTGELF

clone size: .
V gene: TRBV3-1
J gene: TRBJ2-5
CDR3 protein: ASSHPGTLKETQY

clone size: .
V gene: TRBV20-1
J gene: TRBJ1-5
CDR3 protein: SANSNNQPQH

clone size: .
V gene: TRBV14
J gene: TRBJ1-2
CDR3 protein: ASSQGMGLYHGYT

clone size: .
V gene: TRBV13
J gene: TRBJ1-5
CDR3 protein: ASSQGRKPQH

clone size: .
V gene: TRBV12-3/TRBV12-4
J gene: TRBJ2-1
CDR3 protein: ASSVRGGGYNEQF

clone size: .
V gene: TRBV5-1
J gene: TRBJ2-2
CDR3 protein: ASSLAGQGYTGELF

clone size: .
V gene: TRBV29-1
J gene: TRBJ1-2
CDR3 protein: SVGLDRNYGYT

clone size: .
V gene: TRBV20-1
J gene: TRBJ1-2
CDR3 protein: SARWDTDYGYT

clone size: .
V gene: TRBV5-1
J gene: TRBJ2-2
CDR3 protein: ASSLTGGTTGELF

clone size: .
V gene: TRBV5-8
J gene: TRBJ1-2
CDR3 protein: ASSPQWYGYT

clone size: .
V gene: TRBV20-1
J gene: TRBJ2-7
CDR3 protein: SARGPTMDEQY

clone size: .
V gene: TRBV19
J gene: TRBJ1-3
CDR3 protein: ARWRSGGPGNTIY

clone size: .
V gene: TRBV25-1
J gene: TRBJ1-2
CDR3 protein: ASSLGSNYGYT

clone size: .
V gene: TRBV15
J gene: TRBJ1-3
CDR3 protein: ATSRDRGNTIY

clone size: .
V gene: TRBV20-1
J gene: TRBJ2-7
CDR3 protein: SASSSGAPYEQY

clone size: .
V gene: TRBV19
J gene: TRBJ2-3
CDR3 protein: ASRSTSTDTQY

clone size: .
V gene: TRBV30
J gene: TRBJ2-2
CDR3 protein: AWSPPWAGDTGELF

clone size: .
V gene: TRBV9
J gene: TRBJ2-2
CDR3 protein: ASSVASGSQGPTGELF

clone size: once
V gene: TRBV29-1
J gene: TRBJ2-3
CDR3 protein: SVDTTDTQY

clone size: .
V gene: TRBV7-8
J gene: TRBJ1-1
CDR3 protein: ASSLSLATEAF

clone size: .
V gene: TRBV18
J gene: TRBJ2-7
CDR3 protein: ASSKGYEQY

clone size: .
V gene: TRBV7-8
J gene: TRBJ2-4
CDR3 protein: ASSLASQGDIQY

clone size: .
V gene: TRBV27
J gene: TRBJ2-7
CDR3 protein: ASSLAGTGVPYEQY

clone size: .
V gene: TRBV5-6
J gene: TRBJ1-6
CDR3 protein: ASSLGWDASNSPLH

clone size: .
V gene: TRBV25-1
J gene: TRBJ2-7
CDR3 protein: ASSLSGGSYEQY

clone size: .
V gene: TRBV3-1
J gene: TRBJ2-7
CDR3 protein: ASSQDRTEQY

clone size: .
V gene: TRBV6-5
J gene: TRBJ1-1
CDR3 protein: ASTSTGANTEVF

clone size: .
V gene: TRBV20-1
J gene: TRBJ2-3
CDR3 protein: SARMTGTSTDTQY

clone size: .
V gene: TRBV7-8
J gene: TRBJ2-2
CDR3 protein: ASSFFTDTGELF

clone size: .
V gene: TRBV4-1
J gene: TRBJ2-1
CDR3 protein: ASSQLGLAGAAQF

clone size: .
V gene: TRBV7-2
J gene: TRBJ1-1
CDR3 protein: ASSLWDRGRAEAF

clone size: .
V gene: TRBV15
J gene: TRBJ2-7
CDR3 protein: ATSTPGQGIYEQY

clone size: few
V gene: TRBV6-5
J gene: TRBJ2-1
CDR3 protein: ASRTSGGGNEQF

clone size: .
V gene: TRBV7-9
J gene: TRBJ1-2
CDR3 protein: ASSPGTGSYGYT

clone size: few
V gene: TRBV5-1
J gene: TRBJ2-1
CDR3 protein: ASSLGLAGNEQF